The text below deals with one T cell receptor (beta chain). At one boundary the junction diverges from the germline segment, which might be a read error. The CDR3 has 16 amino acids. The germline gives CDR1 ENHRY, CDR2 SYGVKD. The data originate from a study of blood T cell repertoires in COVID-19. Profiled with immunoSEQ multiplex PCR; TCRdb holds only in-frame clones, not every one. Among about 150,000 clones listed, roughly 86% were seen once. The gene calls are TRBV10-3 and TRBJ2-7; D is perhaps TRBD1 (5 bases). This sequence originates from a woman of 80 years or more with COVID-19, enrolled during active disease. Sequencing used peripheral blood. The CDR3 coding sequence is TGTGCCATCAGTGAGATTGTAGGGGTGACCTCCTACGGGCAGTACTTC. This gives the protein CAISEIVGVTSYGQYF.